This entry describes one T cell receptor (beta chain). Its matching antigen is unknown. This sample is drawn from a study of T cell repertoires in cytomegalovirus infection. Across the whole study: Newly reported HLA-C-restricted and thoroughly characterized HLA-B-restricted CMV epitopes were employed. CMV infection together with matching HLA type was indicated by public TCR beta signatures. Study findings and constraints: Carriers of CMV and the relevant HLA type were discriminated by public TCR beta frequency. Dominating the ex vivo response were HLA-C-restricted CMV-specific TCR beta clonotypes.

In germline, CDR1 is SGHAT, CDR2 FQDESV (reference sequence). The ends were cut back, 5 bases at V and 0 bases at J, with 11 bases in the middle. The CDR3 runs 15 residues. TCRdb re-called the reads with MiXCR, one entry per CDR3 protein. In the table there are about 900,000 distinct CDR3 sequences, 25% to 40% of which are singletons. The chain joins TRBV11-1 to TRBJ1-3; the D gene is possibly TRBD1 (5 bases). This sequence originates from a human donor in good health (CMV status not recorded). Some clones in this sample may be carry-over from other donors' samples. Sample: cultured CD8+ T cells from PBMCs, taken from culture after CMV antigen stimulation. DNA of the CDR3: TGTGCCAGCAGCCAAGGGGCTTTCTCTGGAAACACCATATATTTT. Its protein product is CASSQGAFSGNTIYF.